This TCR beta chain comes out of a study of human T cells and chemical hapten exposure. V lost 5 bases and J lost 2; bases outside the gene matches: 10. Germline-derived CDR1 and CDR2 are DFQATT and SNEGSKA (reference sequence). This CDR3 is 16 amino acids long. This sample's time point: patch test 1, 2 weeks after DPC sensitization. Stated treatment: therapeutic diphenylcyclopropenone sensitization with weekly scalp DPC. Unseparated into fractions, whole blood served as the source from which total RNA was extracted. This clonotype was detected ten times or more. TCRdb re-derived calls from the RACE reads in MiXCR, one entry per CDR3 protein. The table has fewer than 45,000 distinct CDR3 sequences, 3.5% to 4% seen once.

The sequencing here drew on whole blood, taken in connection with sensitization to the hapten diphenylcyclopropenone (DPC). This receptor was taken from a man in his fifties with alopecia areata. Some clones in this sample may be carry-over from other donors' samples. This rearrangement joins TRBV20-1 to TRBJ2-1; 9 nucleotides match TRBD1. CDR3: CSAPLGGQGAYNEQFF. The CDR3 bases are TGCAGTGCTCCCTTAGGGGGACAGGGTGCCTACAATGAGCAGTTCTTC.